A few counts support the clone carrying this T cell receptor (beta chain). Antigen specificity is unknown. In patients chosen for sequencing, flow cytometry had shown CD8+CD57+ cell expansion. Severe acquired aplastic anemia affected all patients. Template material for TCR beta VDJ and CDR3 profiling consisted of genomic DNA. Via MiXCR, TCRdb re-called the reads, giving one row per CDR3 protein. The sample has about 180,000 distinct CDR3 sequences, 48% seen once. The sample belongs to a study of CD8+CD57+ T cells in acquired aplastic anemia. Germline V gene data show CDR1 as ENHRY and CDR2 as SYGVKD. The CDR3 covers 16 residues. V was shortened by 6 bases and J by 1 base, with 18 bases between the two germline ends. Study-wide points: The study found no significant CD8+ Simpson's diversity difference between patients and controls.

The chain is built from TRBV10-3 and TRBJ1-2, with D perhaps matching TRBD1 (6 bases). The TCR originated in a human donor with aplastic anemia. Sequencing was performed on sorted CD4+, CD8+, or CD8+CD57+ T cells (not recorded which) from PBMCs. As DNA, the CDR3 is TGTGCCATCAGCGCCGAACCTGGGACAAATAACTATGGCTACACCTTC. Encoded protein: CAISAEPGTNNYGYTF.